Listed below are T cell receptor beta chains from one sample, sequenced in a study of T cell responses to AZD1222 COVID-19 vaccine. Only in-frame clones appear in the TCRdb table, and some are missing; sequencing was by immunoSEQ multiplex PCR. Among 160,000 or so clones, 85% to 95% were seen once, and the ten largest hold just over 5%. The sample consisted of peripheral blood, taken 28 days after the second AZD1222 dose. The receptor source for this set is an adult who received the AZD1222 COVID-19 vaccine. Both conserved end residues are part of each CDR3. A D gene is named only where the DNA matches it firmly. Clone size is not always given. Where it is, it says once, few, many or a class for expanded clones.

CDR3nt,CDR3aa,d_gene,j_gene,abundance,v_gene
TGCGCCAGCAGCCCGGAACTGAACACCGGGGAGCTGTTTTTT,CASSPELNTGELFF,.,TRBJ2-2,.,TRBV5-1
TGTGCCACCGGGGCGGGACAGAGGGTGTACGAGCAGTACTTC,CATGAGQRVYEQYF,.,TRBJ2-7,.,TRBV7-9
TGTGCCAGCAGCCGCCTGGGACAGGGCTACGAGCAGTACTTC,CASSRLGQGYEQYF,TRBD1,TRBJ2-7,.,TRBV3-1/TRBV3-2
TGTGCCAGCAGTCCCTGGACAGGGGGCGATAATGAAAAACTGTTTTTT,CASSPWTGGDNEKLFF,TRBD1,TRBJ1-4,.,TRBV28
TGTGCCAGCACGGACAGGGACCAAGAGACCCAGTACTTC,CASTDRDQETQYF,TRBD1,TRBJ2-5,.,TRBV27
TGTGCCAGCAGCTTAGTGGGGCAGGGACCGCAGTATTTT,CASSLVGQGPQYF,.,TRBJ2-3,.,TRBV7-9
TGTGCCAGCAGCTTAGGGGGGACTATGCGTTCAGATACGCAGTATTTT,CASSLGGTMRSDTQYF,TRBD2,TRBJ2-3,.,TRBV7-9
TGTGCCATCAGTGACGGGGACTTGGGTGGCTACACCTTC,CAISDGDLGGYTF,.,TRBJ1-2,.,TRBV10-3
TGTGCCAGTAGCCGTAAGACCCAGTACTTC,CASSRKTQYF,.,TRBJ2-5,.,TRBV19
TGTGCCAGCAGTTACTCGAGGCAGGTGTACACAGGAATAGCGGGAGTGTATGGCTACACCTTC,CASSYSRQVYTGIAGVYGYTF,.,TRBJ1-2,.,TRBV6-2/TRBV6-3
TGTGCCAGCAGCCCAGGCCGGGACAGGGGGGAGACCCAGTACTTC,CASSPGRDRGETQYF,TRBD1,TRBJ2-5,.,TRBV4-2
TGTGCCAGCTCACCCCAGGAACAAGAGACCCAGTACTTC,CASSPQEQETQYF,.,TRBJ2-5,.,TRBV18
TGTGCCTGGAGTAAGGGGGACAGGCGCGAGCAGTACTTC,CAWSKGDRREQYF,TRBD1,TRBJ2-7,.,TRBV30
TGTGCCAGCAGACCCCAGGGAGTTGATGGCTACACCTTC,CASRPQGVDGYTF,.,TRBJ1-2,.,TRBV6-5
TGTGCCAGCAGCCGAAACCACGGGGGGTCTGGAAACACCATATATTTT,CASSRNHGGSGNTIYF,.,TRBJ1-3,once,TRBV3-1/TRBV3-2
TGTGCCAGCAACCCCCGGACAGAAAACACTGAAGCTTTCTTT,CASNPRTENTEAFF,.,TRBJ1-1,.,TRBV2
TGTGCCTATAAAGGACAGGGTTACTATGGCTACACCTTC,CAYKGQGYYGYTF,TRBD1,TRBJ1-2,.,TRBV30
TGTGCCAGCAGTAGCGGACTCTACAATGAGCAGTTCTTC,CASSSGLYNEQFF,.,TRBJ2-1,.,TRBV2
TGTGCCAGCTCACCACGACTAGCGGCTAGCACAGATACGCAGTATTTT,CASSPRLAASTDTQYF,TRBD2,TRBJ2-3,.,TRBV18
TGTGCTAGTGCGCGGGAGGGCAATCAGCCCCAGCATTTT,CASAREGNQPQHF,.,TRBJ1-5,.,TRBV12-5
TGTGCCAGTAGGAATTACAGGGGCCAGCAGCCCCAGCATTTT,CASRNYRGQQPQHF,TRBD1,TRBJ1-5,once,TRBV19
TGCGCCAGCAGCCTGGGACTAGCGGGGAACAATGAGCAGTTCTTC,CASSLGLAGNNEQFF,TRBD2,TRBJ2-1,.,TRBV4-1
TGTGCCAGCAGCTTAGAGGGTCATAGCACTGAAGCTTTCTTT,CASSLEGHSTEAFF,.,TRBJ1-1,.,TRBV11-2
TGTGCCAGCGGGGAGGGATATGGCTACACCTTC,CASGEGYGYTF,.,TRBJ1-2,.,TRBV9
TGTGCCAGCAGACCTGGGACAGGGAATGAAAAACTGTTTTTT,CASRPGTGNEKLFF,TRBD1,TRBJ1-4,.,TRBV7-2
TGCAGTGCCGGGGGGCGCAATGAGCAGTTCTTC,CSAGGRNEQFF,.,TRBJ2-1,.,TRBV20-1
TGTGCCAGTAGTATAGTACACGGGACCGCTCCCTATAATCAGCCCCAGCATTTT,CASSIVHGTAPYNQPQHF,.,TRBJ1-5,.,TRBV19
TGTGCCAGCAGGGGACAGTATAGCAATCAGCCCCAGCATTTT,CASRGQYSNQPQHF,TRBD1,TRBJ1-5,.,TRBV2
TGTGCCAGCAGCTTGGCGGAGACCCAGTACTTC,CASSLAETQYF,.,TRBJ2-5,.,TRBV5-4
TGTGCCAGTAGACCAAGAGGTGAAAAACTGTTTTTT,CASRPRGEKLFF,.,TRBJ1-4,.,TRBV19
TGTGCCACCAGCAGAGATGTGTGGGGGGCGCTTGGCTACACCTTC,CATSRDVWGALGYTF,.,TRBJ1-2,once,TRBV15
TGTGCCTGGAGTGGACTAGCGGGGTATAGCTCCTACAATGAGCAGTTCTTC,CAWSGLAGYSSYNEQFF,TRBD2,TRBJ2-1,.,TRBV30
TGTGCCAGTAGTGCGACCCTCTGGAATGAGCAGTTCTTC,CASSATLWNEQFF,.,TRBJ2-1,.,TRBV19
TGTGCCAGTTCCACGGGGTGGAACAATCAGCCCCAGCATTTT,CASSTGWNNQPQHF,.,TRBJ1-5,.,TRBV19
TGTGCCAGCAGCTTAGAAGGGGGCTACGAGCAGTACTTC,CASSLEGGYEQYF,.,TRBJ2-7,few,TRBV7-9
TGTGCCAGCAGCCACCCGACAGGGAGAAATGGCTACACCTTC,CASSHPTGRNGYTF,TRBD1,TRBJ1-2,.,TRBV5-6
TGTGCCAGCTCACCCCCCGCGAGACCTGGAAACACCATATATTTT,CASSPPARPGNTIYF,.,TRBJ1-3,.,TRBV18
TGTGCCAGCAGTGAAAGTGTAGTTGGCTACACCTTC,CASSESVVGYTF,.,TRBJ1-2,.,TRBV6-1
TGTGCCAGTAGTATAGGACAGGGCCGGCCTACACCTGAAGCTTTCTTT,CASSIGQGRPTPEAFF,TRBD1,TRBJ1-1,.,TRBV19
TGTGCCAGCAGCAGAGGTCCAGGACAGCCGAACACTGAAGCTTTCTTT,CASSRGPGQPNTEAFF,.,TRBJ1-1,.,TRBV7-9
TGCGCCAGCAGCAGAGGACAGGGGGTCTACGAGCAGTACTTC,CASSRGQGVYEQYF,TRBD1,TRBJ2-7,.,TRBV5-1
TGTGCCAGCAGCTTCGACGCTACAGCTTACTATGGCTACACCTTC,CASSFDATAYYGYTF,.,TRBJ1-2,.,TRBV5-6
TGTGCCAGCAGTGCTGGGGGTAATTTGGCCAACGTCCTGACTTTC,CASSAGGNLANVLTF,.,TRBJ2-6,.,TRBV2
TGTGCCAGCAGTTTTCAGGGACCTAACTATGGCTACACCTTC,CASSFQGPNYGYTF,.,TRBJ1-2,once,TRBV27
TGTGCCAGTAGCGAGACAGGGCACACTGAAGCTTTCTTT,CASSETGHTEAFF,TRBD1,TRBJ1-1,.,TRBV19
TGCAGCGTTGAAGATTCTCCAGGCCCGGAAGGATATGGCTACACCTTC,CSVEDSPGPEGYGYTF,.,TRBJ1-2,.,TRBV29-1
TGTGCCAGCAGTGGGGTTTTCTCCTACAATGAGCAGTTCTTC,CASSGVFSYNEQFF,.,TRBJ2-1,.,TRBV25-1
TGTGCCAGCAGTGGGACGGGGGGCTATGGCTACACCTTC,CASSGTGGYGYTF,.,TRBJ1-2,.,TRBV6-6
TGTGCCAGTAGTATAGAATATGGACGGCAAGAGACCCAGTACTTC,CASSIEYGRQETQYF,.,TRBJ2-5,.,TRBV19
TGTGCCAGCAGCCAGAGTACGAACTATGGCTACACCTTC,CASSQSTNYGYTF,.,TRBJ1-2,.,TRBV3-1/TRBV3-2
TGTGCCAGCAGTGAAGCTGGACGGATCCCTGGGGTTCCCCTCCACTTT,CASSEAGRIPGVPLHF,.,TRBJ1-6,.,TRBV2
TGTGCCAGCAGGGGGACAGGGCCGGCTAATGGCTACACCTTC,CASRGTGPANGYTF,TRBD1,TRBJ1-2,.,TRBV6-5
TGTGCCAGCGCTGGGTCAATACATTCGGGGCATGAAGCTTTCTTT,CASAGSIHSGHEAFF,.,TRBJ1-1,.,TRBV6-5
TGTGCCAGCACGGGCGGGCTCTCCTACGAGCAGTACTTC,CASTGGLSYEQYF,.,TRBJ2-7,.,TRBV2
TGTGCCAGCAGCCAAGTGAGTACGGAGCAGTACTTC,CASSQVSTEQYF,.,TRBJ2-7,once,TRBV3-1/TRBV3-2